The 20 T cell receptor beta chains in this list originate from one sample, sequenced in a study of blood T cell repertoires in COVID-19. The method was immunoSEQ multiplex PCR; TCRdb's version includes in-frame clones alone and lacks a portion of them. The repertoire holds some 200,000 clones, 76% seen once, with approximately 9% in the top ten. Sequenced: peripheral blood. The receptors originated from a woman between 50 and 59 years old with active or convalescent COVID-19.

J is TRBJ2-7 and V is TRBV5-4; weak D call: TRBD1 (5 bases). Trimming stripped 0 bases from V and 2 bases from J, with 9 bases between. From germline, CDR1 is SGHNT and CDR2 YYREEE (reference sequence). The CDR3 length is 14 residues. DNA of the CDR3: TGTGCCAGCAGCTTGGGAGGCAGGGCCTACGAGCAGTACTTC. This encodes CASSLGGRAYEQYF.

This rearrangement joins TRBV3-1 (or the pseudogene TRBV3-2) to TRBJ1-1; unclear D gene. This CDR3 region has 16 residues. Germline V CDR1 and CDR2: LGHDT, YNNKEL (reference sequence). V shed 0 bases and J shed 4 bases, with 15 bases lying between them. The CDR3, as DNA: TGTGCCAGCAGCCAAGATTCAACGGTCTCGGGCACTGAAGCTTTCTTT. Translated, it gives CASSQDSTVSGTEAFF.

This sequence joins TRBV25-1 and TRBJ1-1, with no clear D. Trimming removed 2 bases from V and 4 bases from J, with 14 bases in between. The CDR3 is 15 residues long. From germline, CDR1 is MGHDK and CDR2 SYGVNS. The CDR3 is CASSEVDGKRTEAFF. The CDR3 DNA follows: TGTGCCAGCAGTGAAGTCGACGGGAAACGCACTGAAGCTTTCTTT.

The V gene is TRBV25-1, the J gene TRBJ2-7; the D is unclear. V was clipped by 9 bases and J by 3 bases, with 12 bases between them. CDR3 length: 12 residues. CDR1 is MGHDK and CDR2 is SYGVNS in the germline V gene. In nucleotides, the CDR3 is TGTGCCAGTAGTATCGGAGACTACGAGCAGTACTTC. It specifies CASSIGDYEQYF.

The chain recombines TRBV30 with TRBJ1-5, with D perhaps matching TRBD1 (6 bases). The CDR3 length is 14 residues. Germline loops: CDR1 GTSNPN, CDR2 SVGIG (reference sequence). V was shortened by 3 bases and J by 0 bases, with 9 bases between the two germline ends. In nucleotides, the CDR3 is TGTGCCTGGAGCAGGACAGATAGCAATCAGCCCCAGCATTTT. It encodes CAWSRTDSNQPQHF.

This chain connects TRBV7-3 to TRBJ2-3; D is perhaps TRBD2 (6 bases). CDR3 length equals 15 residues. Germline lookup yields CDR1 SGHTA and CDR2 FQGTGA. Trimming removed 0 bases from V and 0 bases from J, with 7 bases in between. This chain's CDR3 is CASSLTGLSTDTQYF. The CDR3 coding sequence is TGTGCCAGCAGCTTAACGGGACTGAGCACAGATACGCAGTATTTT.

The J gene is TRBJ1-6, the V gene TRBV3-1 (or the pseudogene TRBV3-2), with D possibly matching TRBD1 (6 bases). The CDR3 totals 16 residues. Germline V CDR1 and CDR2: LGHDT, YNNKEL (reference sequence). V was shortened by 3 bases and J by 0 bases, with 9 bases between the two germline ends. The CDR3 protein is CASSQDRSSYNSPLHF. CDR3 bases: TGTGCCAGCAGCCAGGACAGAAGCTCCTATAATTCACCCCTCCACTTT.

This clone was counted between two and nine times. The chain links TRBV9 to TRBJ1-1; the match to TRBD1 covers 7 bases. After removal of 4 bases from V and 0 bases from J, the junction contained 6 bases not matched to a gene. CDR3 length: 15 amino acids. Germline-derived CDR1 and CDR2 are SGDLS and YYNGEE. CDR3 sequence: CASSLAGGLNTEAFF. CDR3 nucleotide sequence: TGTGCCAGCAGCTTGGCAGGGGGGCTGAACACTGAAGCTTTCTTT.

This clone was found once. This sequence joins TRBV5-4 and TRBJ1-1; D might be TRBD1 (5 bases). The V gene's germline CDR1 is SGHNT and CDR2 YYREEE (reference sequence). This CDR3 is built from 14 residues. V lost 2 bases, J lost 2 bases, and 10 bases lay in between. The CDR3 coding sequence is TGTGCCAGCAGCTTATTAGGGGTCAACACTGAAGCTTTCTTT. This translates into CASSLLGVNTEAFF. Drawing the rest from reference TRBV5-4 and TRBJ1-1, the complete variable domain is ETGVTQSPTHLIKTRGQQVTLRCSSQSGHNTVSWYQQALGQGPQFIFQYYREEENGRGNFPPRFSGLQFPNYSSELNVNALELDDSALYLCASSLLGVNTEAFFGQGTRLTVV.

This chain links TRBV6-4 with TRBJ2-3; maybe TRBD1 (7 bases). V was trimmed by 3 bases and J by 6 bases, leaving 19 bases between them. In germline, CDR1 is MRHNA, CDR2 SNTAGT. The CDR3 extends over 16 amino acids. The CDR3 DNA follows: TGTGCCAGCAGTGAAACCGGACAGGTGGGACTCGATACGCAGTATTTT. This gives the protein CASSETGQVGLDTQYF.

This clone was seen a few times. The chain carries TRBV11-2 and TRBJ2-5, with TRBD2 matching 11 bases. Per the germline V gene, CDR1 is SGHAT and CDR2 is FQNNGV. The CDR3 runs to 16 residues. V was pared by 5 bases and J by 2 bases, with 7 bases of the junction left unmatched. The CDR3 sequence is CASSRDLAGGQETQYF. CDR3 sequence (DNA): TGTGCCAGCAGCCGCGATCTAGCGGGGGGACAAGAGACCCAGTACTTC.

The chain joins TRBV4-2 to TRBJ2-5, with TRBD2 identical over 10 bases. Germline V gene sequence: CDR1 LGHNA, CDR2 YNFKEQ. V trimming: 4 bases; J trimming: 5 bases; junction bases outside the gene matches: 10. The CDR3 totals 16 residues. The CDR3 DNA sequence: TGTGCCAGCAGCCGGACTAGCGGAGGGCAAGGGGAGACCCAGTACTTC. Its translation is CASSRTSGGQGETQYF.

This clone was counted at least ten times. This sample includes further DNA sequences coding for the same CDR3. The chain has TRBV20-1 and TRBJ2-7; 8 bases fit TRBD2. Germline trimming cut 3 bases from V and 3 bases from J; bases unmatched to any gene: 7. CDR1 is DFQATT, CDR2 SNEGSKA, per germline (reference sequence). This CDR3 is 14 amino acids long. CDR3 DNA sequence: TGCAGTGCTAGTCCCTCGGGGGGGAACTACGAGCAGTACTTC. Amino acid sequence: CSASPSGGNYEQYF.

In nucleotides, the CDR3 is TGTGCCAGCAGCCAAACAGGGTCTGGGGCCAACGTCCTGACTTTC. It encodes CASSQTGSGANVLTF. The chain employs TRBV7-2 and TRBJ2-6, with D possibly matching TRBD1 (6 bases). There are 15 residues in the CDR3. The germline V gene has CDR1 SGHTA and CDR2 FQGNSA. Trimming took 5 bases from V and 1 from J, leaving 9 bases between them.

V gene TRBV25-1 combines with J gene TRBJ1-6; tentative D call: TRBD1 (6 bases). V dropped 8 bases and J dropped 9 bases, with 11 bases sitting between them. This CDR3 comprises 12 residues. CDR1 and CDR2 from the germline V gene are MGHDK and SYGVNS. The CDR3 spells CASGRGGSPLHF. The CDR3 DNA is TGTGCCAGCGGACGAGGGGGTTCACCCCTCCACTTT.

The chain recombines TRBV4-3 with TRBJ1-1, with D uncertain. Germline values: CDR1 LGHNA, CDR2 YSLEER. V was cut by 6 bases and J by 3 bases, with 17 bases left in between. The CDR3 contains 15 residues. The CDR3 coding sequence is TGCGCCAGCAGGCGACTCCCAAGGCCTGACACTGAAGCTTTCTTT. Amino acids: CASRRLPRPDTEAFF.

This clone was seen only a few times. V usage is TRBV2 and J usage is TRBJ2-7; 10 bases agree with TRBD2. CDR3 length: 15 amino acids. Germline V gene sequence: CDR1 SNHLY, CDR2 FYNNEI. V shed 6 bases and J 6 bases; nucleotides not matched to a gene: 11. The CDR3 nucleotides read TGTGCCAGCAGCGCAAGCCGCGGGACTAGCGCCGAGCAGTACTTC. Protein product: CASSASRGTSAEQYF.

The chain has TRBV5-5 and TRBJ1-1; no clear D gene. CDR1 is SGHKS and CDR2 is YYEKEE in the germline V gene (reference sequence). This CDR3 comprises 14 residues. Between the trimmed V and J ends, which lost 0 bases and 8 bases, there was a span of 14 bases. The CDR3 nucleotides are TGTGCCAGCAGCTTGGCCGGTCCCCCACGGGAAGCTTTCTTT. Its protein is CASSLAGPPREAFF.

This chain uses TRBV6-5 with TRBJ2-3, with TRBD2 matching 9 bases. CDR3 size: 13 residues. The germline gives CDR1 MNHEY, CDR2 SVGAGI. Unmatched junction bases numbered 4, after V lost 6 bases and J lost 6 bases. The CDR3 sequence: CASRGGTSDTQYF. The CDR3 nucleotides read TGTGCCAGCAGGGGGGGGACTAGCGATACGCAGTATTTT.

The chain links TRBV5-6 to TRBJ1-2; D remains ambiguous. Germline lookup yields CDR1 SGHDT and CDR2 YYEEEE. The CDR3 sequence is 13 residues long. Trimming left V 4 bases short and J 2 bases short, with 9 bases between. The CDR3 loop reads CASSPSPNYGYTF. CDR3 nucleotides: TGTGCCAGCAGCCCCAGTCCCAACTATGGCTACACCTTC.